A selection of T cell receptor beta chains follows, all from one sample in a study of OX40 agonist ivuxolimab in advanced cancers. Clones were read by immunoSEQ multiplex PCR, and TCRdb kept only the in-frame ones, dropping some. The top ten clones hold around 59% of a sample with some 20,000 clones, over 80% of them seen once. Source: CD4+ or CD8+ T cells sorted from blood, taken in a trial of the OX40 agonist ivuxolimab. The receptors were gathered from an adult with an advanced solid tumor such as melanoma, head and neck, liver or kidney cancer. CDR3s include the opening cysteine and the closing phenylalanine or tryptophan. A D gene is named only where the DNA matches it firmly.

>TRBV9|TRBJ1-2|NA
CASRQPAGKQDGYTF
>TRBV27|TRBJ2-4|NA
CASSLSGPNIQYF
>TRBV27|TRBJ2-7|TRBD1
CASSYTGGYEQYF
>TRBV9|TRBJ1-5|NA
CASSANSNQPQHF
>TRBV15|TRBJ2-7|NA
CATSREPAPPYEQYF
>TRBV2|TRBJ2-3|NA
CASIKRGGTDTQYF
>TRBV7-3|TRBJ2-7|NA
CASSLGLGEQYF
>TRBV7-8|TRBJ2-3|NA
CASSLVVQRYTDTQYF
>TRBV7-8|TRBJ1-4|NA
CASSSVQGEGEKLFF
>TRBV19|TRBJ2-7|NA
CASSIDTANYEQYF
>TRBV29-1|TRBJ2-1|NA
CSVATDSSHNEQFF
>TRBV2|TRBJ1-5|TRBD1
CASSSGGGNQPQHF
>TRBV6-5|TRBJ1-2|NA
CASSYLAGGSGYTF
>TRBV27|TRBJ1-5|NA
CASSLRAGQPQHF
>TRBV7-3|TRBJ1-6|NA
CASSFEGPNSPLHF
>TRBV10-3|TRBJ1-4|TRBD1
CASRQGSSTNEKLFF
>TRBV9|TRBJ2-7|NA
CASSSGLDEQYF
>TRBV13|TRBJ1-5|TRBD1
CASSTGGNQPQHF
>TRBV6-1|TRBJ1-1|NA
CASSESGTEAFF
>TRBV7-2|TRBJ1-2|NA
CASSLGDTTPYGYTF
>TRBV29-1|TRBJ2-5|NA
CSVEGGGRLTGTQYF
>TRBV27|TRBJ2-2|NA
CASTSVFEGANTGELFF
>TRBV27|TRBJ2-1|NA
CASSPPTGSPYNEQFF
>TRBV10-3|TRBJ2-7|TRBD1
CATEDRIYEQYF
>TRBV7-8|TRBJ2-7|NA
CASSLDGGDYEQYF
>TRBV4-3|TRBJ1-1|NA
CASSQDSGVGNTEAFF
>TRBV4-1|TRBJ2-7|TRBD2
CASSQVLAGAIYEQYF
>TRBV7-6|TRBJ2-5|NA
CASSSHAGPGETQYF
>TRBV27|TRBJ2-1|TRBD2
CASSSGLAGGLGEQFF
>TRBV10-2|TRBJ2-1|NA
CASLIGNEQFF
>TRBV4-3|TRBJ1-6|TRBD1
CASSQDRGPDSPLHF
>TRBV18|TRBJ2-5|TRBD1
CASSPPGQGAYQETQYF
>TRBV4-1|TRBJ1-5|NA
CASSQDVNGQPQHF
>TRBV6-5|TRBJ2-2|NA
CASSWGDTGELFF
>TRBV7-9|TRBJ2-7|NA
CASSLSDIYEQYF
>TRBV7-6|TRBJ1-1|NA
CASSLALPGVNTEAFF
>TRBV6-5|TRBJ2-1|TRBD2
CASSYSSGRFSEQFF
>TRBV6-6|TRBJ2-1|NA
CASNPDRSNNEQFF
>TRBV5-5|TRBJ1-1|NA
CASSLAGTQNTEAFF
>TRBV2|TRBJ2-7|TRBD2
CASSEGLAGSYEQYF
>TRBV4-1|TRBJ2-1|TRBD2
CASSQDRFSGSRYNEQFF